This T cell receptor (beta chain) was sequenced for a study of human T cells and chemical hapten exposure. Turning to the study itself: Across its roughly 25 weeks, the study gave patients weekly diphenylcyclopropenone doses to the scalp. Per-sample TCR yield variation was attributed mainly to small pooled library volume differences.

Time point described: patch test 3, about 24 weeks after DPC sensitization. Indicated treatment: therapeutic diphenylcyclopropenone sensitization with weekly scalp DPC. Single cDNA molecules in the library carried unique molecular identifiers attached during preparation. TCRdb processed the RACE reads anew with MiXCR; each CDR3 protein has one entry. The profile shows 95,000 to 150,000 distinct CDR3 sequences, approximately 10% of them singletons. Study results and limitations: Among TCRs, those above 1 in 1000 frequency were unaffected by DPC sensitization.

Germline V gene sequence: CDR1 DFQATT, CDR2 SNEGSKA (reference sequence). The CDR3 contains 12 residues. Trimming removed 7 bases from V and 5 bases from J; junction bases left unmatched: 6. As concerns this clonotype: The antigen is not known.

This TCR was sampled from a woman aged 50 to 60 with alopecia areata. Some clones in this sample may be carry-over from other donors' samples. Here the sequenced sample was whole blood, taken in connection with sensitization to the hapten diphenylcyclopropenone (DPC). The genes are TRBV20-1 and TRBJ1-1; 8 bases fit TRBD1. CDR3 sequence reads: CSGRGTGTEAFF. The CDR3 bases are TGCAGTGGGAGAGGGACAGGAACTGAAGCTTTCTTT.